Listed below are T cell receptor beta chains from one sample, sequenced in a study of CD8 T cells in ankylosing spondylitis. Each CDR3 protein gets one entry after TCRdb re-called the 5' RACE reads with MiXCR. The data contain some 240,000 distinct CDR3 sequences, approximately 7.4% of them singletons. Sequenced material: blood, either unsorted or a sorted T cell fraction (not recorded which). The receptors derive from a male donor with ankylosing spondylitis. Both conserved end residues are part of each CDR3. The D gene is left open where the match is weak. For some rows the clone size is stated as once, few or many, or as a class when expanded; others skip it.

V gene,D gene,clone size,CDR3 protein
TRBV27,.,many,CASSSSLTKNIQYF
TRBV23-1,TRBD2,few,CAIENWEREFETQYF
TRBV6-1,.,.,CASSDAGYEQYF
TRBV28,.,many,CASSLSLRDTGELFF
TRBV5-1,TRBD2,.,CASRLAEEQFF
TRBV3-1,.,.,CASSRGQLVTDTQYF
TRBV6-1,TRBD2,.,CASSEGGTSAYEQYF
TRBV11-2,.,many,CASSLDPTSGYTF
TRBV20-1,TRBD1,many,CSARDKNRGLYRPQHF
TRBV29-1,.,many,CSVEEVEAVNTEAFF
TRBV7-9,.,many,CASSLNIAPGTEAFF
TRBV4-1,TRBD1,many,CASRREGARNTGELFF
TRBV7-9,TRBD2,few,CASTRGLVAGVPTQYF
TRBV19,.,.,CASRMGGQPQHF
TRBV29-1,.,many,CSVEDTGVTEAFF
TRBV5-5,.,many,CASSLELDPYYGYTF
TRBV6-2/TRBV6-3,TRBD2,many,CASSSQRDYPFSYNEQFF
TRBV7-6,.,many,CASYGGSGEQFF
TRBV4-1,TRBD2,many,CASSQDGGLSGRRETDTQYF
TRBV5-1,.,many,CASSDEAVLANYGYTF
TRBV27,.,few,CASSLSGTPLEQYF
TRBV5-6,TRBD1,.,CASSLAGTDPRSYTF
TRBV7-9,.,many,CASSSRRDYGYTF
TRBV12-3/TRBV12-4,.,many,CASSLTSYNEQFF
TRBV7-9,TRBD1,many,CASSLTGGEADTQYF
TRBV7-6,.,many,CASRLGLQETQYF
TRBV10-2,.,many,CASKQGKAYTF
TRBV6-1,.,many,CASSPDPFYGYTF
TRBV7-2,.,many,CASSLAGGHFSGNTIYF
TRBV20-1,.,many,CSARPRSSLSNQPQHF
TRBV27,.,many,CASSVTGSNQPQHF
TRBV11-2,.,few,CASRLIRSSYNSPLHF
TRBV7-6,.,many,CASSHSWGRDGEKLFF
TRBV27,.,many,CASSFGGLNTEAFF
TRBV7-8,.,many,CASSLLEAGFYEQYF
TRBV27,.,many,CASSKLGQETQYF
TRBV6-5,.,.,CASSYSNLRGQETQYF
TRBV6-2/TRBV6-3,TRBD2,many,CASSSTSGVYNEQFF